Sequencing of this T cell receptor beta chain was carried out in a study of T-cell reconstitution after alpha-beta-depleted transplantation in children. Only a few counts were recorded for this clonotype. Researchers prepared the TCRbeta library using unique molecular identifiers, the study reports. TCRdb processed the PCR reads anew with MiXCR; each CDR3 protein has one entry. This table has approximately 640,000 distinct CDR3 sequences, 16% appearing once. The TCR sequence derives from a human donor who donated a stem cell graft to a child with acute myeloid leukemia. This specimen consisted of PBMCs from the stem cell graft donor, obtained from the stem cell graft.

This chain's CDR3 is CSARVAQRSPSGNTIYF. The CDR3 coding sequence is TGCAGTGCTAGAGTTGCACAAAGGAGCCCCTCTGGAAACACCATATATTTT. The chain carries TRBV20-1 and TRBJ1-3, with unresolved D. This CDR3 has 17 residues. Germline CDR1 and CDR2: DFQATT and SNEGSKA (reference sequence). The ends were cut back, 1 base at V and 0 bases at J, with 16 bases in the middle.